This TCR beta chain was sequenced in a study of shared clonotypes between healthy human individuals. As for this clone: The sample holds other DNA sequences that translate to the same CDR3.

Both subsets, CD45RA+ naive and CD45RA-negative memory, were split from the CD4+ cells. Per the germline V gene, CDR1 is SGHDT and CDR2 is YYEEEE. V was pared by 2 bases and J by 5 bases, with 7 bases between. The CDR3 has 12 residues. Only in-frame clones appear in the TCRdb table, and some are missing; sequencing was by immunoSEQ multiplex PCR. This table holds 550,000 to 850,000 clones, 72% found once. The sequenced sample consisted of memory CD4+ T cells sorted from blood. The subset here: CD45RA-negative fraction. The sequence was collected from a woman under 40 in good health. The genes are TRBV5-6 and TRBJ1-1, with D possibly being TRBD1 (6 bases). The CDR3 spells CASSLRGTEAFF. The CDR3 DNA is TGTGCCAGCAGCTTAAGGGGGACTGAAGCTTTCTTT.